The clone carrying this T cell receptor beta chain was seen once. The antigen remains unidentified. CDR1 and CDR2 from the germline V gene are SEHNR and FQNEAQ (reference sequence). The junction had 12 bases not matched to a gene; V was cut back by 4 bases and J by 4 bases. The CDR3 covers 17 residues. This entry is derived from a study of cytomegalovirus exposure and HLA in healthy donors. The study's findings and limits: Testing in vitro showed three CMV-associated chains specific for CMV antigens.

Primers for the PCR totalled 60 Vbeta and 13 Jbeta. As originally analysed: About 11 million of 80 million or so unique TCR beta chains were shared, per a later count. The assay was immunoSEQ multiplex PCR, and TCRdb's table has in-frame clones only and misses some. V and J calls and clone size follow that table, whereas D and trimming were derived from the DNA. The table includes about 110,000 clones, approximately 80% detected once. V gene TRBV7-9 combines with J gene TRBJ1-5, with 8 bases aligning to TRBD1. Sequenced input: PBMCs. The source is a man aged 45-60 years in good health and CMV-seronegative. This chain's CDR3 is CASSSYRQGLPNQPQHF. In nucleotides, the CDR3 is TGTGCCAGCAGCTCGTACCGACAGGGGCTGCCTAATCAGCCCCAGCATTTT.